Detailed here is one T cell receptor beta chain. The antigen remains unidentified. These data are taken from a study of post-analysis software for immune sequencing data. Overall study findings and caveats: Under the F measure, samples that were prepared in one batch clustered strongly together. Four or five TRBV segments, TRBV5-6, TRBV5-1 and TRBV20-1 among them, were found more frequent in patients than controls. Versus controls, multiple sclerosis patients showed significantly lower diversity (normalized Chao1).

This CDR3 contains 14 residues. CDR1 is SQVTM and CDR2 is ANQGSEA in the germline V gene. Each TCR beta cDNA library carried unique molecular identifiers. Each CDR3 protein is one row after TCRdb ran MiXCR on the PCR reads. Of 820,000 or so distinct CDR3 sequences in the sample, roughly half were seen once. The chain joins TRBV29-1 to TRBJ2-1, with 13 bases fitting TRBD2. The J call could be wrong; TRBJ2-7 is a better fit for the DNA end. The sample taken for sequencing was blood. This TCR was sampled from a girl aged 5 to 17 with multiple sclerosis. The CDR3: CSARGLAGNNEQYF. The CDR3 DNA is TGCAGCGCAAGGGGACTAGCGGGAAACAATGAGCAGTACTTC.